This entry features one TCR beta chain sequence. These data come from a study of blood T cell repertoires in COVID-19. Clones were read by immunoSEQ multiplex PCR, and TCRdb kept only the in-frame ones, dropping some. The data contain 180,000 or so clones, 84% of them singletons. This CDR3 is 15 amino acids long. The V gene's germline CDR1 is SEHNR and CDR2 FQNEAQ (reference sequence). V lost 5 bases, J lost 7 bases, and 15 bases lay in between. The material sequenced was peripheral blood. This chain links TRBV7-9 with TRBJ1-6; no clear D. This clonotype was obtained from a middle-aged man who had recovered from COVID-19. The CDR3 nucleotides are TGTGCCAGCAGCGGCGAAGGACTAGCCAATTCACCCCTCCACTTT. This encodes CASSGEGLANSPLHF.